This record looks at one T cell receptor (beta chain) sequence and its context. Antigen specificity is unknown. These data belong to a study of T cell responses to AZD1222 COVID-19 vaccine. Libraries were prepared by immunoSEQ multiplex PCR; TCRdb keeps only in-frame clonotypes and omits some of them. The sample lists about 180,000 clones, approximately 92% seen once, with about 3% in the top ten. The ends were cut back, 6 bases at V and 3 bases at J, with 14 bases in the middle. The CDR3 has 15 residues. CDR1 and CDR2 (germline): SGHAT, FQNNGV. Study results and caveats: Spike was spanned by vaccine-associated CD4 TCRs, with dominance at 160-218 and 743-854. Only a handful of AZD1222 recipients tested seropositive at baseline.

The chain is built from TRBV11-2 and TRBJ2-2, with D unclear. The TCR comes from an adult in good health. This sample comprised peripheral blood, obtained on day 0 of AZD1222 vaccination. CDR3 DNA: TGTGCCAGCAGAAGGTCGGGTTCGGACACCGGGGAGCTGTTTTTT. Its protein is CASRRSGSDTGELFF.